Listed below are T cell receptor beta chains from one sample, sequenced in a study of PD-L1 blockade in urothelial cancer. The assay was immunoSEQ multiplex PCR, and TCRdb's table has in-frame clones only and misses some. The table lists about 130,000 clones, roughly 88% of them singletons. The specimen was PBMCs, collected around atezolizumab (anti-PD-L1) treatment. The receptors were gathered from a man in his fifties or sixties with urothelial cancer. The CDR3 runs from the conserved cysteine through the conserved F or W. D genes are given only for firm matches. Clone sizes are given selectively: once, few, many, or a class where the clone is expanded.

d_call | cdr3_length | j_call | v_call | clone_size | cdr3_nt | cdr3_aa
TRBD2 | 14 | TRBJ2-5 | TRBV5-4 | . | TGTGCCAGCAGCCCGGGACTAGCGTTAGAGACCCAGTACTTC | CASSPGLALETQYF
. | 15 | TRBJ1-2 | TRBV18 | . | TGTGCCAGCTCACCAAATCTCCCAGGCCCAGTTGGCTACACCTTC | CASSPNLPGPVGYTF
. | 15 | TRBJ1-4 | TRBV2 | . | TGTGCCAGCTGGGGTAGTCGGGACACTTATGAAAAACTGTTTTTT | CASWGSRDTYEKLFF
. | 16 | TRBJ1-4 | TRBV18 | . | TGTGCCAGCTCTTACGAAGTCGCAGGGGTTTCCGAAAAACTGTTTTTT | CASSYEVAGVSEKLFF
TRBD1 | 17 | TRBJ2-1 | TRBV15 | . | TGTGCCACCAGCAGAGATTTAGGCAGGGGGCTGGGGAATGAGCAGTTCTTC | CATSRDLGRGLGNEQFF
TRBD2 | 20 | TRBJ2-2 | TRBV14 | . | TGTGCCAGCAGCCAAGTTTACGGCGGGAGGGCCCTCGGTGGCACCGGGGAGCTGTTTTTT | CASSQVYGGRALGGTGELFF
TRBD1 | 13 | TRBJ1-5 | TRBV28 | . | TGTGCCAGCAGCCCAGGGGGCGAACAGCCCCAGCATTTT | CASSPGGEQPQHF
. | 13 | TRBJ1-2 | TRBV28 | . | TGTGCCAGTAGACAGGCGATACCGTATGGCTACACCTTC | CASRQAIPYGYTF
TRBD2 | 14 | TRBJ2-4 | TRBV11-2 | . | TGTGCCAGCAGCCTAACAGGGCCAGCGGGGGTTCAGTACTTC | CASSLTGPAGVQYF
. | 15 | TRBJ2-5 | TRBV9 | few | TGTGCCAGCAGCACCCTGGGCTGGGCTCAAGAGACCCAGTACTTC | CASSTLGWAQETQYF
. | 15 | TRBJ1-1 | TRBV27 | . | TGTGCCAGCAGTAGAAACCCGACTGGGAACACTGAAGCTTTCTTT | CASSRNPTGNTEAFF
TRBD1 | 16 | TRBJ2-5 | TRBV28 | . | TGTGCCAGCCGAGAGGGACAGATTAATTTAAGCGAGACCCAGTACTTC | CASREGQINLSETQYF
TRBD2 | 16 | TRBJ2-7 | TRBV5-1 | . | TGCGCCAGCAGCCGACTGGCGGGAGAGGTCTCCTACGAGCAGTACTTC | CASSRLAGEVSYEQYF
TRBD1 | 14 | TRBJ1-6 | TRBV2 | . | TGTGCCAGCAAGACAGGGGGCGTTAATTCACCCCTCCACTTT | CASKTGGVNSPLHF
TRBD2 | 15 | TRBJ2-7 | TRBV7-2 | . | TGTGCCAGCAGCTTAACTCTAGCGGGAAACTACGAGCAGTACTTC | CASSLTLAGNYEQYF
. | 14 | TRBJ1-1 | TRBV30 | . | TGTGCCTGGAGTTACACGGACAGTTCTACTGAAGCTTTCTTT | CAWSYTDSSTEAFF
. | 16 | TRBJ1-1 | TRBV5-1 | . | TGCGCCAGCAGTCCCGTTACCGGGGAACCGAGCACTGAAGCTTTCTTT | CASSPVTGEPSTEAFF
. | 15 | TRBJ1-1 | TRBV11-2 | . | TGTGCCAGCAGCTTAGCAGGTTCACAGAACACTGAAGCTTTCTTT | CASSLAGSQNTEAFF
. | 16 | TRBJ1-4 | TRBV5-5 | . | TGTGCCAGCAGCGCCCTACCCACGGGAACTAATGAAAAACTGTTTTTT | CASSALPTGTNEKLFF
TRBD2 | 15 | TRBJ2-7 | TRBV19 | . | TGTGCCAGTAGTCTCGGGCTAGCGGGAACCTACGAGCAGTACTTC | CASSLGLAGTYEQYF
. | 15 | TRBJ2-2 | TRBV5-1 | once | TGCGCCAGCAGCTTACCTGGACAGAACACCGGGGAGCTGTTTTTT | CASSLPGQNTGELFF
. | 13 | TRBJ1-6 | TRBV28 | few | TGTGCCAGCAGTTCCCTCAGGGAATCACCCCTCCACTTT | CASSSLRESPLHF
. | 14 | TRBJ2-2 | TRBV10-3 | . | TGTGCCATCAGTGGTGGGAGTAACACCGGGGAGCTGTTTTTT | CAISGGSNTGELFF
. | 12 | TRBJ2-5 | TRBV6-1 | . | TGTGCCAGCAGGGCCAGCCAAGAGACCCAGTACTTC | CASRASQETQYF
. | 18 | TRBJ1-2 | TRBV4-1 | . | TGCGCCAGCAGCCAAGCCTTCTCCACAGGGTGGGATTTTAGGGGCTACACCTTC | CASSQAFSTGWDFRGYTF
TRBD1 | 15 | TRBJ2-5 | TRBV4-1 | once | TGCGCCTCGGGGAAAATCGGGACAGGGGGAGAGACCCAGTACTTC | CASGKIGTGGETQYF
. | 15 | TRBJ2-3 | TRBV19 | once | TGTGCCAGTAGTATAGGAGGGTACAGCACAGATACGCAGTATTTT | CASSIGGYSTDTQYF
TRBD2 | 15 | TRBJ2-3 | TRBV30 | . | TGTGCCTGGAGTGTACTAGCGGGAACGACAGATACGCAGTATTTT | CAWSVLAGTTDTQYF
. | 18 | TRBJ2-7 | TRBV19 | once | TGTGCCAGTAGTATAGGATTTAGCGTCACAGGGAGAACCTACGAGCAGTACTTC | CASSIGFSVTGRTYEQYF
TRBD1 | 13 | TRBJ2-5 | TRBV6-1 | . | TGTGCCAGCAAAGGGGGCACGGGAAAGACCCAGTACTTC | CASKGGTGKTQYF
. | 13 | TRBJ2-3 | TRBV5-1 | . | TGCGCCAGCAGCTTGGGACAGACAGATACGCAGTATTTT | CASSLGQTDTQYF
. | 14 | TRBJ2-7 | TRBV28 | . | TGTGCCAGCACCCCGGGTGCGGCGGGATACGAGCAGTACTTC | CASTPGAAGYEQYF
TRBD2 | 15 | TRBJ2-7 | TRBV2 | . | TGTGCCAGCAGTGAATGGGTAGCGGGGGGTTACGAGCAGTACTTC | CASSEWVAGGYEQYF
. | 15 | TRBJ2-7 | TRBV7-8 | . | TGTGCCAGCAGACCAACTAGCTACACCTCCTACGAGCAGTACTTC | CASRPTSYTSYEQYF
TRBD1 | 16 | TRBJ2-2 | TRBV14 | . | TGTGCCAGCAGCCCCACAGGGGGCTGGTTAACCGGGGAGCTGTTTTTT | CASSPTGGWLTGELFF
. | 12 | TRBJ2-1 | TRBV28 | . | TGTGCCAGTCAGGGTAGGTTCTATGAGCAGTTCTTC | CASQGRFYEQFF
. | 14 | TRBJ2-7 | TRBV6-5 | . | TGTGCCAGCACCCAAGGAGGGGTCTCCTACGAGCAGTACTTC | CASTQGGVSYEQYF
TRBD2 | 15 | TRBJ2-5 | TRBV5-6 | . | TGTGCCAGCAGCTTAGGCGGGAGGGCCGGTGAGACCCAGTACTTC | CASSLGGRAGETQYF
. | 17 | TRBJ2-7 | TRBV28 | . | TGTGCCAGCAGAGGTACGTATTGGGGTCAGGGGTCCTACGAGCAGTACTTC | CASRGTYWGQGSYEQYF
TRBD1 | 16 | TRBJ2-1 | TRBV28 | . | TGTGCCAGCAGTACAGCTCGGACAGGGGCCTACAATGAGCAGTTCTTC | CASSTARTGAYNEQFF
. | 16 | TRBJ2-2 | TRBV5-1 | . | TGCGCCAGCAGCTTGGTCGCAGGTTCGAACACCGGGGAGCTGTTTTTT | CASSLVAGSNTGELFF